This T cell receptor (beta chain) is drawn from a study of T cells in Graves' hyperthyroidism and ophthalmopathy. Findings and caveats of the study: The majority of expanded thyroid clonotypes above 0.001 also appeared in blood.

Deletions cut 2 bases from V and 6 bases from J, with 8 bases between. The CDR3 is 13 amino acids. This clonotype was counted ten times or more. Its cognate antigen is unknown. This may arise from a read error, as a much more abundant clone is one base away. Amplification of TCR beta CDR3 regions was performed using RNA transcripts as template. HTBI primers drove first-round RT-PCR of the TCR CDR3. Using its own MiXCR run on the multiplex PCR reads, TCRdb lists one record per CDR3 protein. The table lists approximately 380,000 distinct CDR3 sequences, roughly 19% of them singletons. Using more than 7.5 ml of fresh peripheral blood, PBMCs were prepared.

Sequenced: blood. The clonotype was recovered from a young woman with Graves' hyperthyroidism. The rearrangement links TRBV12-3 or TRBV12-4 to TRBJ1-5; D not certain. Here the CDR3 DNA reads TGTGCCAGCAGTTTATGGGGATCTCAGCCCCAGCATTTT. Translating gives CASSLWGSQPQHF.